The 19 T cell receptor beta chains in this list originate from one sample, sequenced in a study of shared clonotypes between healthy human individuals. The table came from immunoSEQ multiplex PCR; TCRdb's copy has only in-frame clones and leaves some out. The top ten hold 1% to 1.3% of the sample, which has about 2 million clones, about 94% seen once. The naive CD8 population came from CD45RO-negative cells selected for CCR7, without terminally differentiated effector memory CD45RA+ cells. The specimen was naive CD8+ T cells sorted from blood. The receptors originated from a man aged 18 to 29 in good health.

The CDR3 reads CASSPPGLVLNEQFF. The DNA for the CDR3 is TGTGCCAGCAGCCCGCCGGGACTAGTATTGAATGAGCAGTTCTTC. The chain has TRBV11-2 and TRBJ2-1, with 8 positions matching TRBD2. The V and J ends lost 5 bases and 7 bases, in that order; junction bases with no gene match: 10. The CDR3 sequence is 15 residues long. Germline V gene lookup returns CDR1 SGHAT and CDR2 FQNNGV. The entire variable domain, with the rest obtained from reference TRBV11-2 and TRBJ2-1, is as follows: EAGVAQSPRYKIIEKRQSVAFWCNPISGHATLYWYQQILGQGPKLLIQFQNNGVVDDSQLPKDRFSAERLKGVDSTLKIQPAKLEDSAVYLCASSPPGLVLNEQFFGPGTRLTVL.

This chain connects TRBV10-2 to TRBJ1-2, with 9 bases fitting TRBD1. Trimming at V came to 7 bases and at J to 6 bases, leaving 9 bases not matched to a gene. The germline gives CDR1 WSHSY, CDR2 SAAADI. This CDR3 contains 14 residues. CDR3 bases: TGCGCCAGCAAACCGACAGGGGGATCGGATGGCTACACCTTC. This sequence encodes CASKPTGGSDGYTF.

The V gene is TRBV6-5, the J gene TRBJ1-1; 7 bases agree with TRBD1. Germline values: CDR1 MNHEY, CDR2 SVGAGI. The CDR3 extends over 13 amino acids. V shed 2 bases, J shed 8 bases, and the junction held 5 bases outside the gene matches. The CDR3 nucleotides read TGTGCCAGCAGTTACGGGGCGGGACAGGAAGCTTTCTTT. It encodes CASSYGAGQEAFF.

This sequence joins TRBV7-9 and TRBJ2-5, with a weak D call TRBD1 (7 bases). This CDR3 region has 15 residues. Germline CDR1 is SEHNR and CDR2 is FQNEAQ (reference sequence). V gave up 5 bases and J gave up 4 bases, with 17 bases separating them. CDR3 DNA: TGTGCCAGCAGCGTAGAGGGGGCGGGAAGAGAGACCCAGTACTTC. Its protein product is CASSVEGAGRETQYF.

The table lists this clone with a count of one. This specimen includes other DNA sequences encoding the same CDR3. The rearrangement uses TRBV13 and TRBJ1-4, with unresolved D. Germline CDR1 reads PRHDT; CDR2 reads FYEKMQ (reference sequence). V lost 0 bases, J lost 4 bases, and 6 bases lay in between. The CDR3 runs 14 residues. CDR3: CASSLGRNNEKLFF. CDR3 bases: TGTGCCAGCAGCTTAGGGCGGAATAATGAAAAACTGTTTTTT.

CDR3 loop: CATWWNTEAFF. As DNA, the CDR3 is TGTGCCACTTGGTGGAACACTGAAGCTTTCTTT. V and J are TRBV7-9 and TRBJ1-1; D is uncertain. CDR3 length: 11 amino acids. V was trimmed by 10 bases and J by 1 base, leaving 7 bases between them. Per germline, CDR1 SEHNR and CDR2 FQNEAQ (reference sequence). Full variable domain (missing parts from reference TRBV7-9 and TRBJ1-1): DTGVSQNPRHKITKRGQNVTFRCDPISEHNRLYWYRQTLGQGPEFLTYFQNEAQLEKSRLLSDRFSAERPKGSFSTLEIQRTEQGDSAMYLCATWWNTEAFFGQGTRLTVV.

This chain connects TRBV13 to TRBJ2-3, with D unclear. This CDR3 region has 12 residues. V lost 2 bases and J lost 14, with 14 bases in between. CDR1 PRHDT and CDR2 FYEKMQ come from the germline V gene (reference sequence). The CDR3 is CASSLFPHPGYF. CDR3 bases: TGTGCCAGCAGCTTATTCCCCCACCCGGGGTATTTT. The full variable domain, with the rest looked up from reference TRBV13 and TRBJ2-3, is AAGVIQSPRHLIKEKRETATLKCYPIPRHDTVYWYQQGPGQDPQFLISFYEKMQSDKGSIPDRFSAQQFSDYHSELNMSSLELGDSALYFCASSLFPHPGYFGPGTRLTVL.

CDR3 coding DNA: TGTGCCAGCAGCTTGAAGGGACCCCAAGAGACCCAGTACTTC. It encodes CASSLKGPQETQYF. This rearrangement joins TRBV5-4 to TRBJ2-5, with D perhaps matching TRBD1 or TRBD2 (5 bases each). The CDR3 has 14 residues. CDR1 is SGHNT and CDR2 is YYREEE in the germline V gene (reference sequence). The V and J ends lost 1 base and 1 base respectively, with 8 bases between them.

This sequence joins TRBV4-3 and TRBJ2-7; D unclear. Germline V gene data show CDR1 as LGHNA and CDR2 as YSLEER. The CDR3 is 16 amino acids. V gave up 0 bases and J gave up 2 bases, with 14 bases separating them. For the CDR3, the DNA is TGCGCCAGCAGCCAAGACTGGCGGTCCGAAACCTACGAGCAGTACTTC. Amino acids: CASSQDWRSETYEQYF.

Note on this clone: This likely traces to a read error, being one base from a far larger clone. The sample has other DNA sequences that encode this CDR3 too. The chain is built from TRBV5-4 and TRBJ2-7; D call uncertain. V lost 0 bases and J lost 6, with 4 bases in between. Germline CDR1 reads SGHNT; CDR2 reads YYREEE (reference sequence). This CDR3 has 11 residues. This CDR3 is CASSLGGEQYF. The CDR3 DNA is TGTGCCAGCAGCTTGGGGGGCGAGCAGTACTTC. The entire variable domain, with the rest obtained from reference TRBV5-4 and TRBJ2-7, is as follows: ETGVTQSPTHLIKTRGQQVTLRCSSQSGHNTVSWYQQALGQGPQFIFQYYREEENGRGNFPPRFSGLQFPNYSSELNVNALELDDSALYLCASSLGGEQYFGPGTRLTVT.

This rearrangement joins TRBV6-1 to TRBJ2-7; tentatively, D is TRBD2 (5 bases). This CDR3 is built from 15 residues. Germline loops: CDR1 MNHNS, CDR2 SASEGT. Between the trimmed V and J ends, which lost 6 bases and 0 bases, there was a span of 15 bases. CDR3 bases: TGTGCCAGCAGCGGACTCGCTTACGACTCCTACGAGCAGTACTTC. This gives the protein CASSGLAYDSYEQYF.

The chain has TRBV7-2 and TRBJ1-5; D call uncertain. Between the trimmed V and J ends, which lost 1 base and 6 bases, there was a span of 10 bases. This CDR3 region has 14 residues. The germline gives CDR1 SGHTA, CDR2 FQGNSA. Here the CDR3 reads CASSLGGRGQPQHF. The CDR3 nucleotides read TGTGCCAGCAGCTTAGGGGGTCGGGGTCAGCCCCAGCATTTT.

This chain joins TRBV27 and TRBJ2-7; D remains ambiguous. Germline V gene data show CDR1 as MNHEY and CDR2 as SMNVEV (reference sequence). V lost 3 bases, J lost 6 bases, and 15 bases lay in between. There are 14 residues in the CDR3. The CDR3 here is CASSLPLPGSEQYF. CDR3 sequence (DNA): TGTGCCAGCAGTTTGCCCCTCCCCGGAAGCGAGCAGTACTTC.

V is TRBV19 and J is TRBJ2-3, with D tentatively TRBD1 (5 bases). The V gene's germline CDR1 is LNHDA and CDR2 SQIVND (reference sequence). Trimming cost V 6 bases and J 3 bases, with 16 bases left between them. This CDR3 contains 15 residues. CDR3 bases: TGTGCCAGTAGCTTAACAGGAGTAGGAACAGATACGCAGTATTTT. It encodes CASSLTGVGTDTQYF.

V gene TRBV27 combines with J gene TRBJ2-1; D uncertain. The germline V and J ends were trimmed by 8 bases and 0 bases, with 11 bases remaining between them. The CDR3 loop spans 14 amino acids. Germline CDR1 reads MNHEY; CDR2 reads SMNVEV (reference sequence). DNA of the CDR3: TGTGCCAGCCGCGTCGGGCCCTCCTACAATGAGCAGTTCTTC. The encoded protein is CASRVGPSYNEQFF.

This sequence joins TRBV7-2 and TRBJ1-2; tentatively, D is TRBD1 (5 bases). This CDR3 is built from 12 residues. In germline, CDR1 is SGHTA, CDR2 FQGNSA. The V and J ends lost 6 bases and 7 bases respectively, with 12 bases between them. The CDR3 loop is CASSFDSLGYTF. CDR3 DNA sequence: TGTGCCAGCAGTTTTGACAGCCTTGGCTACACCTTC.

The V gene is TRBV12-5, the J gene TRBJ2-7; maybe TRBD1 (6 bases). CDR3 length equals 15 residues. Looked up from germline, CDR1 is LGHNT and CDR2 is FRNRAP. Trimming removed 5 bases at V and 0 bases at J, with 14 bases between. CDR3 DNA: TGTGCTAGTGGTACCGGGACACAAGGCTCCTACGAGCAGTACTTC. Translated: CASGTGTQGSYEQYF. The variable domain in full, completed from reference TRBV12-5 and TRBJ2-7, reads DARVTQTPRHKVTEMGQEVTMRCQPILGHNTVFWYRQTMMQGLELLAYFRNRAPLDDSGMPKDRFSAEMPDATLATLKIQPSEPRDSAVYFCASGTGTQGSYEQYFGPGTRLTVT.

This clone was seen just once. The J gene is TRBJ2-3, the V gene TRBV9, with a tentative D call TRBD1 (5 bases). Germline V gene data show CDR1 as SGDLS and CDR2 as YYNGEE. V was trimmed by 4 bases and J by 7 bases, leaving 16 bases between them. The CDR3 covers 14 residues. The CDR3 DNA follows: TGTGCCAGCAGCCCGCCCTCCAGGGCCTATACGCAGTATTTT. Residues: CASSPPSRAYTQYF.

The V and J genes are TRBV7-6 and TRBJ2-1, with 10 bases identical to TRBD2. Unmatched junction bases numbered 10, after V lost 7 bases and J lost 4 bases. CDR1 SGHVS and CDR2 FNYEAQ come from the germline V gene. The CDR3 extends over 16 amino acids. CDR3: CASTSPGTSEYNEQFF. CDR3 nucleotide sequence: TGTGCCAGCACCTCTCCCGGGACTAGCGAATACAATGAGCAGTTCTTC.